One TCR beta chain is described in this entry. Germline lookup yields CDR1 SNHLY and CDR2 FYNNEI. CDR3 size: 12 residues. Trimming pared 8 bases from V and 5 bases from J, leaving 12 bases between. Produced via immunoSEQ multiplex PCR; TCRdb's table is partial and in-frame only. This table has hundreds of thousands of clones, around 89% appearing once. This specimen comes from a study of blood T cell repertoires in COVID-19. The sequence came from a woman between 50 and 59 years old with COVID-19, enrolled during active disease. Input material: peripheral blood. The V gene is TRBV2, the J gene TRBJ1-1; D is unclear. The CDR3 bases are TGTGCCAGCTGGGCCGGGGAGACTGAAGCTTTCTTT. It specifies CASWAGETEAFF.